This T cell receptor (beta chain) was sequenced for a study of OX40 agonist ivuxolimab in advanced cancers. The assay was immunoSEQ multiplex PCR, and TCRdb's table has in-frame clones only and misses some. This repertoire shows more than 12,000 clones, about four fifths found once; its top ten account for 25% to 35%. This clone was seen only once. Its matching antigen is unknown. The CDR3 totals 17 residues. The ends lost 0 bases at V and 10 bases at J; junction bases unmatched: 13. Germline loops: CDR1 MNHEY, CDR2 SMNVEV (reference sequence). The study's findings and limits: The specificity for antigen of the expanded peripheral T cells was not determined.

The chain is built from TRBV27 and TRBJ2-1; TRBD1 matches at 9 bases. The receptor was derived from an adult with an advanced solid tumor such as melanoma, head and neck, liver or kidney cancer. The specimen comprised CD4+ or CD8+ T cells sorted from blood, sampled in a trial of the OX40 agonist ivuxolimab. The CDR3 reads CASSLSPGTGRYYEQFF. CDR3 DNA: TGTGCCAGCAGTTTATCACCCGGGACAGGGAGGTACTACGAGCAGTTCTTC.